Below, 21 T cell receptor beta chains from the same sample are listed, as sequenced in a study of blood T cells in healthy people across ages. Primed by a sample-barcoded 5' primer and a J-beta primer mix, a second PCR proceeded for roughly 6 to 12 cycles. One entry per CDR3 protein results from TCRdb running MiXCR on the 5' RACE reads. The sample lists about 1.1 million distinct CDR3 sequences; 35% to 45% were seen once. Sequenced: blood. These receptors originate from a man aged 18 to 35 in good health.

This chain's CDR3 is CASSGATGGVGNTIYF. In DNA, the CDR3 is TGTGCCAGCAGCGGGGCGACAGGGGGCGTGGGAAACACCATATATTTT. The rearrangement joins TRBV7-2 to TRBJ1-3; 10 nucleotides align to TRBD1. Trimming cost V 5 bases and J 4 bases; bases outside gene matches: 8. The CDR3 length is 16 residues. CDR1 is SGHTA and CDR2 is FQGNSA in the germline V gene.

The genes are TRBV6-2 or TRBV6-3 and TRBJ2-5; tentatively, D is TRBD1 or TRBD2 (5 bases each). The V end was cut by 0 bases, the J end by 4 bases, with 9 bases between. In germline, CDR1 is MNHEY, CDR2 SVGEGT. The CDR3 has 14 amino acids. The CDR3 DNA follows: TGTGCCAGCAGTTACTCACGGGGACCAGAGACCCAGTACTTC. This codes for CASSYSRGPETQYF.

V is TRBV4-3 and J is TRBJ1-1; D uncertain. Germline loops: CDR1 LGHNA, CDR2 YSLEER. This CDR3 has 13 amino acids. Between the trimmed V and J ends, which lost 8 bases and 5 bases, there was a span of 15 bases. DNA of the CDR3: TGCGCCAGCGGCCTGGACCTAGGAACTGAAGCTTTCTTT. This translates into CASGLDLGTEAFF.

This clonotype was seen only once. The chain carries TRBV29-1 and TRBJ2-4, with 7 bases fitting TRBD2. V lost 8 bases and J lost 13; bases outside the gene matches: 11. Germline CDR1 is SQVTM and CDR2 is ANQGSEA. The length of the CDR3 is 11 residues. CDR3 in DNA: TGCAGCTCCCGGGGAGGGAATGAGCAGTACTTC. Amino acid sequence: CSSRGGNEQYF.

This chain links TRBV21-1 with TRBJ1-2; the D call in the table, TRBD1, was not verified against the DNA. TRBV21-1 is an annotated pseudogene. The CDR3 is 15 amino acids. CDR3 nucleotide sequence: TGTGCCAGCAGCGGTGTCCTCCCGGGAGACTATGGCTACACCTTC. It encodes CASSGVLPGDYGYTF.

This clonotype was counted ten times or more. This chain links TRBV12-3 or TRBV12-4 with TRBJ2-5; no firm D call. There are 13 residues in the CDR3. V was clipped by 3 bases and J by 2 bases, with 7 bases between them. CDR3 DNA sequence: TGTGCCAGCAGTTTTAACCAACAAGAGACCCAGTACTTC. Translation: CASSFNQQETQYF.

In this sample, this clonotype turned up a few times. The V call is TRBV7-9, the J call TRBJ1-1; D not resolved. The length of the CDR3 is 13 residues. Deletions cut 2 bases from V and 8 bases from J, with 12 bases between. Looked up from germline, CDR1 is SEHNR and CDR2 is FQNEAQ (reference sequence). The CDR3 sequence: CASSLSQGREAFF. The CDR3 coding sequence is TGTGCCAGCAGCTTAAGTCAAGGGAGGGAAGCTTTCTTT.

This chain links TRBV12-5 with TRBJ2-5, with D tentatively TRBD2 (5 bases). Deletions cut 4 bases from V and 5 bases from J, with 8 bases between. CDR1 and CDR2 (germline): LGHNT, FRNRAP. This CDR3 contains 12 residues. The DNA of the CDR3 is TGTGCTAGTGGTTCGGGGTGGGAGACCCAGTACTTC. It specifies CASGSGWETQYF. The full variable domain, with the rest looked up from reference TRBV12-5 and TRBJ2-5, is DARVTQTPRHKVTEMGQEVTMRCQPILGHNTVFWYRQTMMQGLELLAYFRNRAPLDDSGMPKDRFSAEMPDATLATLKIQPSEPRDSAVYFCASGSGWETQYFGPGTRLLVL.

A few counts support this clonotype. The chain recombines TRBV10-3 with TRBJ2-7, with TRBD1 identical over 8 bases. The CDR3 runs to 16 residues. With 2 bases clipped from V and 1 base from J, the junction kept 7 bases outside the gene matches. Germline V gene lookup returns CDR1 ENHRY and CDR2 SYGVKD. The DNA for the CDR3 is TGTGCCATCAGTGAGGCAGGGGGCGAAGGGTCCTACGAGCAGTACTTC. This translates into CAISEAGGEGSYEQYF.

Regarding this clonotype: A junction boundary mismatches the germline segment, possibly from a read error. The chain joins TRBV12-3 or TRBV12-4 to TRBJ1-5; no firm D call. The length of the CDR3 is 15 residues. DNA of the CDR3: TGTGCCGGCAGTTTAGCTTCCGGTTTGGGTCAGCCCCAGCATTTT. As protein: CAGSLASGLGQPQHF.

The chain uses TRBV4-3 and TRBJ2-7, with a possible D match to TRBD2 (6 bases). V was trimmed by 1 base and J by 2 bases, leaving 12 bases between them. Germline V gene data show CDR1 as LGHNA and CDR2 as YSLEER. CDR3 length equals 15 residues. Here the CDR3 reads CASSQAYTGAYEQYF. DNA of the CDR3: TGCGCCAGCAGCCAAGCATACACGGGGGCCTACGAGCAGTACTTC.

A note on this clonotype: One end of the junction fails to match germline, which may point to a read error. The CDR3, as DNA: TGCGCCAGCAGCCAAGAGCCGGAGGTGAATACTGGAGCTTTCTTT. Translation gives CASSQEPEVNTGAFF. V gene TRBV4-1 combines with J gene TRBJ1-1; D unresolved. Germline values: CDR1 MGHRA, CDR2 YSYEKL. This CDR3 is 15 amino acids long.

This clonotype has just a few counts. The chain is built from TRBV7-2 and TRBJ2-1, with 9 positions matching TRBD2. The CDR3 consists of 16 residues. Trimming removed 0 bases from V and 10 bases from J; junction bases left unmatched: 10. Germline V lookup: CDR1 SGHTA, CDR2 FQGNSA. CDR3 nucleotides: TGTGCCAGCAGCTTAGCGTCCTCCGGGACTAGCTTCGAGCAGTTCTTC. Amino acids: CASSLASSGTSFEQFF.

The chain recombines TRBV4-3 with TRBJ1-2; 7 bases are shared with TRBD1. CDR3 length: 14 amino acids. Germline V gene lookup returns CDR1 LGHNA and CDR2 YSLEER. Trimming at V came to 4 bases and at J to 8 bases, leaving 10 bases not matched to a gene. The CDR3 DNA reads as TGCGCCAGCAGCCTACACAGGGGCCTAGGCGGCTACACCTTC. Amino acids: CASSLHRGLGGYTF.

This clonotype was seen a few times. This chain uses TRBV12-3 or TRBV12-4 with TRBJ2-3, with D possibly being TRBD1 (6 bases). V lost 1 base and J 5 bases, leaving 16 bases between the germline ends. The CDR3 contains 16 residues. The CDR3 DNA is TGTGCCAGCAGTTTAGGTGTGACAGGAGGAGAAGATACGCAGTATTTT. Translation: CASSLGVTGGEDTQYF.

The chain is built from TRBV2 and TRBJ2-2, with D perhaps being TRBD1 or TRBD2 (5 bases each). The germline gives CDR1 SNHLY, CDR2 FYNNEI. The CDR3 runs to 14 residues. The ends were cut back, 5 bases at V and 3 bases at J, with 10 bases in the middle. DNA of the CDR3: TGTGCCAGCAGTTGGGGGTTCGACACCGGGGAGCTGTTTTTT. Its protein is CASSWGFDTGELFF.

The rearrangement links TRBV4-1 to TRBJ1-5; a possible D gene is TRBD1 (5 bases). The V end lost 0 bases, the J end lost 6 bases, and 12 bases lay between the germline ends. Germline CDR1 is MGHRA and CDR2 is YSYEKL. CDR3 length: 15 amino acids. CDR3 bases: TGCGCCAGCAGCCAAGACCCAGGGAGGGGTCAGCCCCAGCATTTT. This sequence encodes CASSQDPGRGQPQHF.

The rearrangement links TRBV6-6 to TRBJ2-7, with a tentative D call TRBD2 (5 bases). The J call is uncertain, as TRBJ2-5 better fits the DNA end. CDR3 length equals 15 residues. Germline V lookup: CDR1 MNHNY, CDR2 SVGAGI (reference sequence). Here the CDR3 DNA reads TGTGCCAGCACCAACGGGGTAGCGTTGGTGGAGACCCAGTACTTC. Its protein is CASTNGVALVETQYF.

The chain couples TRBV14 to TRBJ2-1; a possible D gene is TRBD1 (6 bases). Germline-derived CDR1 and CDR2 are SGHDN and FVKESK. V was cut by 0 bases and J by 3 bases, with 15 bases left in between. There are 17 residues in the CDR3. In DNA form, the CDR3 reads TGTGCCAGCAGCCAAGATCTAGGCAGGGGAAGCTACAATGAGCAGTTCTTC. Its translation: CASSQDLGRGSYNEQFF.

CDR3 sequence (DNA): TGTGCCAGCAGTCCAGCCAGGATCTCCTACGAGCAGTACTTC. Translated: CASSPARISYEQYF. J is TRBJ2-7 and V is TRBV27; the D is unclear. V was cut by 5 bases and J by 0 bases, with 11 bases left in between. CDR1 is MNHEY, CDR2 SMNVEV, per germline (reference sequence). The CDR3 contains 14 residues.

The chain uses TRBV2 and TRBJ2-7; D gene unclear. The V gene's germline CDR1 is SNHLY and CDR2 FYNNEI. Trimming took 4 bases from V and 5 from J, leaving 9 bases between them. The CDR3 runs 12 residues. As DNA, the CDR3 is TGTGCCAGCAGTGCGAAGAGCCACGAGCAGTACTTC. Its protein is CASSAKSHEQYF.